Listed here are 7 T cell receptor beta chains from one sample, sequenced in a study of T cell repertoires in cytomegalovirus infection. Via MiXCR, TCRdb re-called the reads, giving one row per CDR3 protein. The sample has about 470,000 distinct CDR3 sequences; under 55% are singletons. Their antigens are not known. The sequences come from cultured PBMCs, collected from culture after CMV antigen stimulation. The receptors shown here come from a human donor in good health (CMV status not recorded). Some clones in this sample may be carry-over from other donors' samples.

The J gene is TRBJ2-1, the V gene TRBV23-1, with D possibly TRBD1 on 6 matching bases. TRBV23-1 is an ORF, and what it does is uncertain. This CDR3 contains 17 residues. Trimming stripped 3 bases from V and 4 bases from J, with 19 bases between. The DNA for the CDR3 is TGCGCCAGCAGTCATTCAAGGACAGCCCACCCTTACAATGAGCAGTTCTTC. Protein sequence: CASSHSRTAHPYNEQFF.

The V and J genes are TRBV12-3 or TRBV12-4 and TRBJ1-2, with a possible D match to TRBD1 (5 bases). V dropped 3 bases and J dropped 7 bases, with 12 bases sitting between them. This CDR3 is 13 amino acids long. The CDR3 coding sequence is TGTGCCAGCAGTTTCCGGGGGGTTGGTGGCTACACCTTC. As protein: CASSFRGVGGYTF.

This clonotype was detected only a few times. The V and J genes are TRBV7-6 and TRBJ2-5; D gene uncertain. CDR1 is SGHVS and CDR2 is FNYEAQ in the germline V gene. The V end was cut by 2 bases, the J end by 3 bases, with 4 bases between. CDR3 length equals 12 residues. The CDR3 region is CASSLIEETQYF. For the CDR3, the DNA is TGTGCCAGCAGCTTAATCGAAGAGACCCAGTACTTC.

This clonotype has just a few counts. The J gene is TRBJ2-7, the V gene TRBV29-1; tentative D call: TRBD1 (5 bases). Germline V gene data show CDR1 as SQVTM and CDR2 as ANQGSEA. Between the trimmed V and J ends, which lost 2 bases and 4 bases, there was a span of 6 bases. The CDR3 is made up of 11 amino acids. The chain's CDR3 is CSVEKGYEQYF. For the CDR3, the DNA is TGCAGCGTTGAAAAGGGGTACGAGCAGTACTTC.

This clonotype appeared many times. The rearrangement links TRBV7-2 to TRBJ2-1; 7 nucleotides agree with TRBD1. Per the germline V gene, CDR1 is SGHTA and CDR2 is FQGNSA. V was pared by 3 bases and J by 7 bases, with 6 bases of the junction left unmatched. The CDR3 has 14 amino acids. As DNA, the CDR3 is TGTGCCAGCAGCTTTGACGGGACAGATAATGAGCAGTTCTTC. It specifies CASSFDGTDNEQFF.

By its share, this clonotype is medium-sized. The V gene is TRBV7-6, the J gene TRBJ2-2, with 9 positions matching TRBD2. Germline-derived CDR1 and CDR2 are SGHVS and FNYEAQ. This CDR3 has 14 residues. Trimming cost V 4 bases and J 7 bases; bases outside gene matches: 4. CDR3 protein: CASSSRLADGELFF. Here the CDR3 DNA reads TGTGCCAGCAGCTCCAGACTAGCGGACGGGGAGCTGTTTTTT.

This clonotype has a count of ten or more. This chain joins TRBV7-2 and TRBJ1-2, with D perhaps matching TRBD1 (5 bases). Per the germline V gene, CDR1 is SGHTA and CDR2 is FQGNSA. V was cut by 5 bases and J by 4 bases, with 17 bases left in between. There are 15 residues in the CDR3. The CDR3 reads CASSPQMTAGYGYTF. The CDR3 nucleotides read TGTGCCAGCAGCCCTCAAATGACAGCGGGCTATGGCTACACCTTC. The complete variable domain, with remaining parts taken from reference TRBV7-2 and TRBJ1-2, reads GAGVSQSPSNKVTEKGKDVELRCDPISGHTALYWYRQSLGQGLEFLIYFQGNSAPDKSGLPSDRFSAERTGGSVSTLTIQRTQQEDSAVYLCASSPQMTAGYGYTFGSGTRLTVV.